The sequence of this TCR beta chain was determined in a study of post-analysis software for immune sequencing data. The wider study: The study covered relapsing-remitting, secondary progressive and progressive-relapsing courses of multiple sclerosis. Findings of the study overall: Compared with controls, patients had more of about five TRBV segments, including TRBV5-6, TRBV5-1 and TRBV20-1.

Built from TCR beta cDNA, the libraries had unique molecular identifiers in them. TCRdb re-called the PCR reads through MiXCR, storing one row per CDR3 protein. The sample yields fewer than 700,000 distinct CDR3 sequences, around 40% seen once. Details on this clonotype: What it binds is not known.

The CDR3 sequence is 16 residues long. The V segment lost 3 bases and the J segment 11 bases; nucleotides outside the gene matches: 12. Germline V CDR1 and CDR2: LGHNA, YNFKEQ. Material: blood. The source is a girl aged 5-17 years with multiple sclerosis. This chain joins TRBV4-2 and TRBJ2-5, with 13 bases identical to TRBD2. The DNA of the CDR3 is TGTGCCAGCAGCCACGGAGGACTAGCGGGGGAAGGGGAGCAGTACTTC. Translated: CASSHGGLAGEGEQYF.